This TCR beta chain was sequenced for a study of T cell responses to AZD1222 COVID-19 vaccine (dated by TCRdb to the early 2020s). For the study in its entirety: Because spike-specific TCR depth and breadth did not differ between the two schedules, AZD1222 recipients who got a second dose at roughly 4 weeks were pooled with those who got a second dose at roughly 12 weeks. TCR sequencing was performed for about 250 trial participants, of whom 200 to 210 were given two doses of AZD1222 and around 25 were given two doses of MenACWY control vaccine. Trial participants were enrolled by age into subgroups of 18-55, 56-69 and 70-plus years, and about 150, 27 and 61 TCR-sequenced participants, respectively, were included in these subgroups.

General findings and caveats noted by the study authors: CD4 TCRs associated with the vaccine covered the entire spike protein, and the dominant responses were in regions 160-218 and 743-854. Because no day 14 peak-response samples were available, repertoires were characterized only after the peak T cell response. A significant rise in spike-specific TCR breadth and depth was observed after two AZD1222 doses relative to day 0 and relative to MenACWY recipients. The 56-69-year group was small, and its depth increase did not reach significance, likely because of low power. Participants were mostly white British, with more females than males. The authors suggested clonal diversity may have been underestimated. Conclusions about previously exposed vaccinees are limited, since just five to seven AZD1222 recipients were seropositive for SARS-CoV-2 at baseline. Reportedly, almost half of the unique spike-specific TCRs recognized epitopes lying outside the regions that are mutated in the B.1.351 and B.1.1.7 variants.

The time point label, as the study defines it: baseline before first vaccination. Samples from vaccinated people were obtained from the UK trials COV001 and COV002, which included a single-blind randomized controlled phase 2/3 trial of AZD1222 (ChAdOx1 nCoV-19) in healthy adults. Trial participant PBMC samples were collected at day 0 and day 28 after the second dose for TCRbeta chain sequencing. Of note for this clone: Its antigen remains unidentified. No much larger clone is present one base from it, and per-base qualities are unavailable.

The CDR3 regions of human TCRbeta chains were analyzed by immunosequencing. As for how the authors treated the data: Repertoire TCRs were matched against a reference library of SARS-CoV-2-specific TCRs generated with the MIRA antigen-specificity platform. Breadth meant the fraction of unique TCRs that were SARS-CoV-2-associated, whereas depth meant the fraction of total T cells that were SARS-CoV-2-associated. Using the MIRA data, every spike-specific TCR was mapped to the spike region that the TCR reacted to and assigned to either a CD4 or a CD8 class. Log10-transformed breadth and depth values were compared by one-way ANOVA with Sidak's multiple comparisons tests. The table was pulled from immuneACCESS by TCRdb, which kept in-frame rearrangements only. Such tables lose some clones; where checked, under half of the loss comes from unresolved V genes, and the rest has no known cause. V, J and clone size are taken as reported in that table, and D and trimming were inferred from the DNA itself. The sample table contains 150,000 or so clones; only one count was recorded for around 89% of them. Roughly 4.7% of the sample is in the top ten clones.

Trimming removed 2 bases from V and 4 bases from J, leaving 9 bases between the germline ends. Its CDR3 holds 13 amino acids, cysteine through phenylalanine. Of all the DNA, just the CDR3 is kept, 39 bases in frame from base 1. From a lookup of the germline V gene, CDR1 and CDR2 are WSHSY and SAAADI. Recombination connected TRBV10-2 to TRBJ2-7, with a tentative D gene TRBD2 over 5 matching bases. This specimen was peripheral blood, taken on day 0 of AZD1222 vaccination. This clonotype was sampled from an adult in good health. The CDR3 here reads CASSEVRRYEQYF. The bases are TGCGCCAGCAGTGAGGTACGGAGGTACGAGCAGTACTTC.